This TCR beta chain was captured in a study of Ad26.COV2.S vaccination and SARS-CoV-2 variants (dated by TCRdb to about 2021). Describing the broader study: TCRbeta repertoire sequencing served as the tool for gauging how specific and how broad the SARS-CoV-2-reactive T cell receptors were following Ad26.COV2.S vaccination. A total of 32 samples were included in the TCR-sequenced set, comprising around 20 Ad26.COV2.S vaccine recipients, 5 placebo recipients and 8 SARS-CoV-2 convalescent individuals.

The paper's findings and limits, for the study overall: Higher spike-specific TCR breadth was observed in Ad26.COV2.S recipients than in placebo recipients (P = 0.0014). The authors noted that total T cell responses may have been underestimated by the TCR breadth and depth analyses. Comparable non-spike TCR breadth was observed between vaccine and placebo recipients, consistent with only spike being contained in the vaccine. After vaccination, substantial breadth of spike-specific CD8+ and CD4+ T cell responses was reported.

The immunoSEQ Assay was the method used to sequence TCRbeta CDR3 regions. After extraction, genomic DNA underwent amplification by bias-controlled multiplex PCR, followed by high-throughput sequencing. As for how the authors treated the data: To quantify the absolute abundance of each unique TCRbeta CDR3 region, sequences were collapsed and filtered. Usable DNA was measured by amplifying reference genes present in all nucleated cells, and TCRbeta template counts were normalized to that usable DNA to estimate T cell fraction. Repertoire TCRs were annotated as SARS-CoV-2-specific by exact matching of V gene, CDR3 amino acid sequence and J gene to a known reactive TCR set. MIRA supplied the reference SARS-CoV-2 TCR set, which was filtered for enrichment in COVID-19-positive ImmuneCODE repertoires so that public or cross-reactive TCRs were removed. Drawing on the MIRA antigens, annotated TCRs were analysed further at the level of specific ORF or position within ORF. Depth was the summed frequency of annotated unique rearrangements, while breadth was defined as annotated unique rearrangements over total unique productive rearrangements. TCR breadth was compared between groups using two-sided Wilcoxon rank-sum tests. TCRdb carries this immuneACCESS record with in-frame sequences only. Its versions omit some clonotypes, under half of them owing to an unresolved V gene in the studies checked, with the rest unexplained. The DNA was the basis for D and trimming; V, J and clone size are from that table. The sample has hundreds of thousands of clones on record, about 90% of them singletons. 3.9% of the sample is held by the ten biggest clonotypes.

Relative to germline, V is missing 4 bases and J is missing 4 bases, with 16 bases of the junction outside any gene match. The germline V gene provides CDR1 LGHNA and CDR2 YNFKEQ. The CDR3, cysteine through phenylalanine, is 18 amino acids long. Here the CDR3 DNA is all that survives: 54 bases in frame from base 1. About this clone: Its recognized antigen is unknown. Qualities for individual bases were not recorded, and no much larger clone is one base off.

Reading the label with the study, this specimen's time point is: individuals recovered from natural SARS-CoV-2 infection. This receptor chain uses TRBV4-2 and TRBJ2-7; TRBD2 fits 10 bases in the junction. This specimen consisted of peripheral blood, obtained after recovery from COVID-19. This receptor was obtained from a human donor who had recovered from COVID-19. The sequenced DNA is TGTGCCAGCAGCCCCTTTGGAAGCGGGGGGGCCGGTCAGTACGAGCAGTACTTC. Translated, this is CASSPFGSGGAGQYEQYF.